This passage covers 10 T cell receptor beta chains from one sample sequenced in a study of blood T cell repertoires in COVID-19. Clones were read by immunoSEQ multiplex PCR, and TCRdb kept only the in-frame ones, dropping some. There are around 67,000 clones in the sample; about 83% occur only once, and approximately 35% lies in the top ten. Sequences were obtained from peripheral blood. The receptors come from a man in his sixties or seventies with acute or convalescent COVID-19.

The chain recombines TRBV5-8 with TRBJ1-2; D is undetermined. Germline-derived CDR1 and CDR2 are SGHTS and YDEGEE. This CDR3 comprises 14 residues. Trimming cost V 0 bases and J 2 bases, with 8 bases left between them. CDR3 sequence (DNA): TGTGCCAGCAGCTTGGGTCACTCCAACTATGGCTACACCTTC. This gives the protein CASSLGHSNYGYTF.

The CDR3 DNA follows: TGTGCCAGCGCCAGGTTCTCTCAAGAGACCCAGTACTTC. As protein: CASARFSQETQYF. This rearrangement joins TRBV18 to TRBJ2-5; no clear D gene. V gave up 8 bases and J gave up 2 bases, with 12 bases separating them. The CDR3 sequence is 13 residues long. CDR1 is KGHSH and CDR2 is LQKENI in the germline V gene.

The chain carries TRBV7-3 and TRBJ2-1; 8 positions match TRBD2. V lost 8 bases and J lost 2; bases outside the gene matches: 8. CDR3 length equals 15 residues. CDR1 is SGHTA, CDR2 FQGTGA, per germline. CDR3 sequence: CASGLSGGAYNEQFF. CDR3 nucleotide sequence: TGTGCCAGCGGTCTCAGCGGGGGCGCCTACAATGAGCAGTTCTTC.

The chain combines TRBV5-5 with TRBJ2-2; D might be TRBD2 (7 bases). CDR3 size: 16 residues. Trimming shortened V by 0 bases and J by 6 bases, and 15 bases separated the two germline ends. Germline assignment: CDR1 SGHKS and CDR2 YYEKEE (reference sequence). CDR3 DNA: TGTGCCAGCAGCTTGGCCCCCGGGGGGCAGGCCGGGGAGCTGTTTTTT. Translated, it gives CASSLAPGGQAGELFF.

The chain is built from TRBV10-3 and TRBJ2-5, with 12 bases matching TRBD2. V was clipped by 4 bases and J by 7 bases; unmatched bases: 10. Germline CDR1 ENHRY, CDR2 SYGVKD. This CDR3 region has 16 residues. The CDR3: CAISGASGRAGGTQYF. For the CDR3, the DNA is TGTGCCATCAGTGGAGCTAGCGGGAGGGCCGGGGGGACCCAGTACTTC.

The rearrangement links TRBV19 to TRBJ1-1; 9 bases align to TRBD1. CDR3 length equals 16 residues. Germline V lookup: CDR1 LNHDA, CDR2 SQIVND (reference sequence). The junction had 13 bases not matched to a gene; V was cut back by 8 bases and J by 3 bases. CDR3 bases: TGTGCCAGTCCCCCCGGGGACAGGGTTGGGGACACTGAAGCTTTCTTT. It yields the protein CASPPGDRVGDTEAFF.

The gene calls are TRBV7-9 and TRBJ2-1, with a weak D call TRBD1 (5 bases). The V and J ends lost 5 bases and 4 bases respectively, with 9 bases between them. The CDR3 extends over 13 amino acids. Germline-derived CDR1 and CDR2 are SEHNR and FQNEAQ (reference sequence). The CDR3 DNA is TGTGCCAGCAGCCTGACAGAATACAATGAGCAGTTCTTC. This gives the protein CASSLTEYNEQFF.

This clone was recorded once. The V and J genes are TRBV18 and TRBJ1-2; 7 bases are a match to TRBD1. Germline assignment: CDR1 KGHSH and CDR2 LQKENI. This CDR3 is built from 19 residues. Trimming removed 2 bases from V and 4 bases from J; junction bases left unmatched: 19. The CDR3 here is CASSPLRTDRSQASYGYTF. The CDR3 DNA is TGTGCCAGCTCACCATTGAGGACGGACAGGAGCCAGGCGAGCTATGGCTACACCTTC. Based on the CDR3 plus reference TRBV18 and TRBJ1-2, the full variable domain is NAGVMQNPRHLVRRRGQEARLRCSPMKGHSHVYWYRQLPEEGLKFMVYLQKENIIDESGMPKERFSAEFPKEGPSILRIQQVVRGDSAAYFCASSPLRTDRSQASYGYTFGSGTRLTVV.

The genes are TRBV5-1 and TRBJ1-5; TRBD1 is a possible D gene (5 bases). The CDR3 contains 15 residues. V was shortened by 0 bases and J by 4 bases, with 11 bases between the two germline ends. In germline, CDR1 is SGHRS, CDR2 YFSETQ. The CDR3: CASSLEGAGNQPQHF. The CDR3 DNA reads as TGCGCCAGCAGCTTGGAAGGGGCCGGGAATCAGCCCCAGCATTTT.

The count of this clone is one. The chain recombines TRBV30 with TRBJ2-1; possibly TRBD2 for D (5 bases). This CDR3 region has 15 residues. CDR1 and CDR2 from the germline V gene are GTSNPN and SVGIG (reference sequence). The V and J ends lost 3 bases and 5 bases respectively, with 17 bases between them. The CDR3 spells CAWRGGGIGHNEQFF. For the CDR3, the DNA is TGTGCCTGGAGGGGTGGAGGTATCGGCCACAATGAGCAGTTCTTC.